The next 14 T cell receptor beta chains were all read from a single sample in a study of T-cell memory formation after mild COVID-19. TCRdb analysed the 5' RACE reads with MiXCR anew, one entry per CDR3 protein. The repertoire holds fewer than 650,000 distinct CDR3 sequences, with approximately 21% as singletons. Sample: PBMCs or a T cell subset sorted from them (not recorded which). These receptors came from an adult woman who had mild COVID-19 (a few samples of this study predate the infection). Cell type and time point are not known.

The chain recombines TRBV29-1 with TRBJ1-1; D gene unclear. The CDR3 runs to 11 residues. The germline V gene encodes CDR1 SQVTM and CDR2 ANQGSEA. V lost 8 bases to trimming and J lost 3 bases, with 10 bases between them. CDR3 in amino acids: CSPSLDTEAFF. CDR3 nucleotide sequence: TGCAGCCCCTCGCTGGACACTGAAGCTTTCTTT.

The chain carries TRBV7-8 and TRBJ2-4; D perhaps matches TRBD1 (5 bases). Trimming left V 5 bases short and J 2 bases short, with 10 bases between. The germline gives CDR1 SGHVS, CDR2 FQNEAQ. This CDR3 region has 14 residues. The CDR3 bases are TGTGCCAGCAGCCCCCGGACAACCAAAAACATTCAGTACTTC. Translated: CASSPRTTKNIQYF.

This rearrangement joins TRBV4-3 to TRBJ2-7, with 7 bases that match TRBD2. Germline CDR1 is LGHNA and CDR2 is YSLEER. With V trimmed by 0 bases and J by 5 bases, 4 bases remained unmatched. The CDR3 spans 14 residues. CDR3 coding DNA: TGCGCCAGCAGCCAAGATGGGGGGGGAAACGAGCAGTACTTC. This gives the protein CASSQDGGGNEQYF.

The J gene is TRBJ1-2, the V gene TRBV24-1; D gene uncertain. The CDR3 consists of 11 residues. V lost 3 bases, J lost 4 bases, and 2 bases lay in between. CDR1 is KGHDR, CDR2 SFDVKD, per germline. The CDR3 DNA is TGTGCCACCAGTGATGTCTATGGCTACACCTTC. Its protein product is CATSDVYGYTF.

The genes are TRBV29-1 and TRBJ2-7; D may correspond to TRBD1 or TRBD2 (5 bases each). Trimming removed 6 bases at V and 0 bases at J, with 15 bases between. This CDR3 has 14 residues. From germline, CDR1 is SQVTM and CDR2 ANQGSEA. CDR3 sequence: CSVNSGRSSYEQYF. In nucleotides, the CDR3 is TGCAGCGTGAACTCGGGACGGAGCTCCTACGAGCAGTACTTC.

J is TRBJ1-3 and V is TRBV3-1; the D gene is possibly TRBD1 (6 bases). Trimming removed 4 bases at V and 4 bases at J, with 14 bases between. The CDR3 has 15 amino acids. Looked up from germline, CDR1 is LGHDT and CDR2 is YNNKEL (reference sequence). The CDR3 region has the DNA TGTGCCAGCAGCCCCCGCTCAGGGGCGGGAAACACCATATATTTT. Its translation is CASSPRSGAGNTIYF. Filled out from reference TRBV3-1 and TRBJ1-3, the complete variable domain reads DTAVSQTPKYLVTQMGNDKSIKCEQNLGHDTMYWYKQDSKKFLKIMFSYNNKELIINETVPNRFSPKSPDKAHLNLHINSLELGDSAVYFCASSPRSGAGNTIYFGEGSWLTVV.

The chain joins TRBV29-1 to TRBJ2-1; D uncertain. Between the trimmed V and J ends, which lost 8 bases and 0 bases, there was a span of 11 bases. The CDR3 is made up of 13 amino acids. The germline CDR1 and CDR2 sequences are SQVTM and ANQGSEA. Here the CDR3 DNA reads TGCAGCACCCTATCAGCCTCCTACAATGAGCAGTTCTTC. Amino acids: CSTLSASYNEQFF.

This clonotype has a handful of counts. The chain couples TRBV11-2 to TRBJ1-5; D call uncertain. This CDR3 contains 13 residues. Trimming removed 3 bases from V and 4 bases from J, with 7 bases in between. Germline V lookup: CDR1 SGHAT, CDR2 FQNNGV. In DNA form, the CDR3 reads TGTGCCAGCAGCTTCTATGAGAATCAGCCCCAGCATTTT. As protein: CASSFYENQPQHF.

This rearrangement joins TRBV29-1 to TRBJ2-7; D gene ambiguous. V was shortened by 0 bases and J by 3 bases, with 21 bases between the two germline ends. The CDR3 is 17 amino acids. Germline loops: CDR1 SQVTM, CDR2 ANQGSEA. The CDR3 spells CSVEDPAGGSTNYEQYF. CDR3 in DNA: TGCAGCGTTGAAGATCCGGCCGGCGGCTCTACAAACTACGAGCAGTACTTC.

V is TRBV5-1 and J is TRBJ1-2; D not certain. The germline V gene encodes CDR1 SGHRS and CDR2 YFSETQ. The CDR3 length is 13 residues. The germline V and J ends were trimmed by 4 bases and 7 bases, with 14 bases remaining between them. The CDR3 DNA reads TGCGCCAGCAGCCCGGGCGAGGGTGGTGGCTACACCTTC. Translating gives CASSPGEGGGYTF. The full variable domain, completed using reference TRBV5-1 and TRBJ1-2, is KAGVTQTPRYLIKTRGQQVTLSCSPISGHRSVSWYQQTPGQGLQFLFEYFSETQRNKGNFPGRFSGRQFSNSRSEMNVSTLELGDSALYLCASSPGEGGGYTFGSGTRLTVV.

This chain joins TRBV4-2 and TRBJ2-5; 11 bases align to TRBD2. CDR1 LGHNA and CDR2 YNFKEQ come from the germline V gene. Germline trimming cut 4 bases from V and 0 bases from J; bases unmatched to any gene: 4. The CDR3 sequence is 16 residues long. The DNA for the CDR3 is TGTGCCAGCAGCCTTTCTAGCGGGGGGCACCAAGAGACCCAGTACTTC. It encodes CASSLSSGGHQETQYF.

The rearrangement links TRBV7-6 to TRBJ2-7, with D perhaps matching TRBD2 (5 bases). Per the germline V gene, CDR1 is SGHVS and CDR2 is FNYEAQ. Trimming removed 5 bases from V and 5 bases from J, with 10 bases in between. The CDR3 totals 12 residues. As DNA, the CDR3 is TGTGCCAGCAGCCGGGCGGGCGACGAGCAGTACTTC. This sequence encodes CASSRAGDEQYF.

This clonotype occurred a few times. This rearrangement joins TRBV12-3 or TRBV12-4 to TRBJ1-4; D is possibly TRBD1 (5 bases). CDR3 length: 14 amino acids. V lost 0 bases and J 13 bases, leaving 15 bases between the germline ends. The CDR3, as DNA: TGTGCCAGCAGTTTAGCGCAAGAGGGGCTGAGACTGTTTTTT. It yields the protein CASSLAQEGLRLFF.

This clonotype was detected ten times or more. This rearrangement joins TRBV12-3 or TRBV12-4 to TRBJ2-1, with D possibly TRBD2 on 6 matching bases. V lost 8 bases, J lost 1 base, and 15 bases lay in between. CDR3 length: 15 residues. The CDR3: CASSSRRASYNEQFF. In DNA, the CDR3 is TGTGCCAGCTCCTCACGGAGGGCATCCTACAATGAGCAGTTCTTC.